Following are 7 T cell receptor beta chains from one sample sequenced in a study of cytomegalovirus exposure and HLA in healthy donors. The PCR contained 60 Vbeta and 13 Jbeta primers. TCRdb's copy holds only in-frame clones and misses some; the assay was immunoSEQ multiplex PCR. This table holds roughly 75,000 clones. The specimen was PBMCs. These receptors all stem from a boy between 5 and 17 years old in good health and CMV-seronegative.

This chain connects TRBV6-5 to TRBJ2-7; 7 bases align to TRBD1. This CDR3 has 15 amino acids. CDR1 MNHEY and CDR2 SVGAGI come from the germline V gene. V trimming: 6 bases; J trimming: 2 bases; junction bases outside the gene matches: 10. Here the CDR3 reads CASSPDRTSAYEQYF. The CDR3, as DNA: TGTGCCAGCAGCCCGGACAGGACAAGCGCCTACGAGCAGTACTTC.

The rearrangement uses TRBV5-1 and TRBJ1-1; 10 bases are a match to TRBD1. Germline V CDR1 and CDR2: SGHRS, YFSETQ. This CDR3 has 14 residues. V lost 4 bases, J lost 6 bases, and 6 bases stayed unmatched. The chain's CDR3 is CASSNGTGVPEAFF. As DNA, the CDR3 is TGCGCCAGCAGCAACGGGACAGGGGTTCCTGAAGCTTTCTTT.

The rearrangement links TRBV5-1 to TRBJ2-3; 9 bases fit TRBD2. The CDR3 spans 14 residues. J gave up 5 bases and V 0 bases, and 1 base lay outside the gene matches. From germline, CDR1 is SGHRS and CDR2 YFSETQ. The CDR3 region is CASSLELAGDTQYF. The CDR3 coding sequence is TGCGCCAGCAGCTTGGAACTAGCGGGAGATACGCAGTATTTT.

The V and J genes are TRBV9 and TRBJ1-3; D call uncertain. CDR1 and CDR2 (germline): SGDLS, YYNGEE. This CDR3 contains 13 residues. Trimming shortened V by 7 bases and J by 3 bases, and 11 bases separated the two germline ends. CDR3: CASQAGNGNTIYF. CDR3 coding DNA: TGTGCCAGCCAAGCGGGAAATGGAAACACCATATATTTT. The full variable domain, its missing parts supplied by reference TRBV9 and TRBJ1-3, is DSGVTQTPKHLITATGQRVTLRCSPRSGDLSVYWYQQSLDQGLQFLIQYYNGEERAKGNILERFSAQQFPDLHSELNLSSLELGDSALYFCASQAGNGNTIYFGEGSWLTVV.

V gene TRBV27 combines with J gene TRBJ1-6; TRBD1 matches at 10 bases. Trimming at V came to 6 bases and at J to 6 bases, leaving 11 bases not matched to a gene. This CDR3 has 17 residues. CDR1 and CDR2 from the germline V gene are MNHEY and SMNVEV (reference sequence). The CDR3 coding sequence is TGTGCCAGCAGCCAAAAGCTAGGGACAGGGGTTAATTCACCCCTCCACTTT. It translates to CASSQKLGTGVNSPLHF.

This chain joins TRBV7-2 and TRBJ2-5; 7 bases are a match to TRBD1. With V trimmed by 4 bases and J by 5 bases, 7 bases remained unmatched. The germline V gene has CDR1 SGHTA and CDR2 FQGNSA. This CDR3 is built from 14 residues. CDR3 protein: CASSSPHRGETQYF. For the CDR3, the DNA is TGTGCCAGCAGCTCTCCCCACAGGGGTGAGACCCAGTACTTC.

The chain recombines TRBV2 with TRBJ2-2; no reliable D call. Germline-derived CDR1 and CDR2 are SNHLY and FYNNEI. The germline V and J ends were trimmed by 3 bases and 4 bases, with 12 bases remaining between them. This CDR3 region has 15 residues. In DNA, the CDR3 is TGTGCCAGCAGTGAGGCACCGACGGGCACCGGGGAGCTGTTTTTT. It codes for CASSEAPTGTGELFF.